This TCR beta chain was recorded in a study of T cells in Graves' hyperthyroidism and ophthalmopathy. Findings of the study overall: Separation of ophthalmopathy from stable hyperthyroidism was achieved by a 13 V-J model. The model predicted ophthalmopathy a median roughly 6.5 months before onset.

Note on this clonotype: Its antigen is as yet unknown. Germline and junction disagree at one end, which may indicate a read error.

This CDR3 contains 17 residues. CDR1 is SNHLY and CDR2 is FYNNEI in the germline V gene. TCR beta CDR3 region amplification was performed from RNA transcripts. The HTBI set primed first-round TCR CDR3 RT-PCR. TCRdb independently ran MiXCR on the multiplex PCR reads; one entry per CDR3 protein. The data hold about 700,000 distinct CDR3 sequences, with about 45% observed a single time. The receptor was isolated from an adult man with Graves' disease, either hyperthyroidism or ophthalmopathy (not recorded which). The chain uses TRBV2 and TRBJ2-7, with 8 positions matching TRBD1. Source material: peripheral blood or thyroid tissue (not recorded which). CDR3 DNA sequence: TGTGCGAGCAACCCTCTGTCCGGGACAGGAGGCGCCTACGAGCAGTACTTC. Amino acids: CASNPLSGTGGAYEQYF.